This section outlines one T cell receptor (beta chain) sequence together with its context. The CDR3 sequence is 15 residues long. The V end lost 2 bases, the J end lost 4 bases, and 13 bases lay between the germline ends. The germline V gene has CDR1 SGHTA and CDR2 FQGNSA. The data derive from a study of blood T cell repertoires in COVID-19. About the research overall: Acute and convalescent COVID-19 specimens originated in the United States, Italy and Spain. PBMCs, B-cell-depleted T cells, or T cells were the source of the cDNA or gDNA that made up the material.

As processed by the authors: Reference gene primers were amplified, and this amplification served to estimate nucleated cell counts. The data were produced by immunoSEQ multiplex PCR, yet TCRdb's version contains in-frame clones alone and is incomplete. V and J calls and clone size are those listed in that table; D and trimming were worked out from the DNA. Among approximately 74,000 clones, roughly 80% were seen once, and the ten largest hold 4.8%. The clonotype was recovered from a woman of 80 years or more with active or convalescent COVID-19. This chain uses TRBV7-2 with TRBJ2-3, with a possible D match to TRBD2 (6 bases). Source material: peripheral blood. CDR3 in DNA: TGTGCCAGCAGCTTATCCGGGAGTGGCGCAGATACGCAGTATTTT. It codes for CASSLSGSGADTQYF.